This passage covers 18 T cell receptor beta chains from one sample sequenced in a study of T cell responses to AZD1222 COVID-19 vaccine. The assay was immunoSEQ multiplex PCR, and TCRdb's table has in-frame clones only and misses some. The sample includes around 65,000 clones, roughly 70% of them seen just once. This material consisted of peripheral blood, taken on day 0 of AZD1222 vaccination. Receptor source: an adult in good health.

The rearrangement uses TRBV12-3 or TRBV12-4 and TRBJ2-3; D uncertain. The CDR3 totals 13 residues. V gave up 6 bases and J gave up 9 bases, with 16 bases separating them. CDR3 sequence reads: CASSPSGVGTQYF. In nucleotides, the CDR3 is TGTGCCAGCAGCCCGTCGGGTGTGGGAACGCAGTATTTT.

The V gene is TRBV4-3, the J gene TRBJ2-1; no firm D call. V dropped 0 bases and J dropped 7 bases, with 7 bases sitting between them. In germline, CDR1 is LGHNA, CDR2 YSLEER. The CDR3 contains 13 residues. The CDR3 nucleotides are TGCGCCAGCAGCCAAGAAGGCTGGAATGAGCAGTTCTTC. Translated, it gives CASSQEGWNEQFF.

In nucleotides, the CDR3 is TGTGCCAGCAGCTTCCAGATCACAGATACGCAGTATTTT. This translates into CASSFQITDTQYF. The V gene is TRBV7-7, the J gene TRBJ2-3, with no clear D. This CDR3 comprises 13 residues. Between the trimmed V and J ends, which lost 3 bases and 2 bases, there was a span of 6 bases. Germline V lookup: CDR1 SSHAT, CDR2 FNYEAQ (reference sequence).

The V call is TRBV19, the J call TRBJ1-2; maybe TRBD1 (6 bases). The ends were cut back, 6 bases at V and 2 bases at J, with 13 bases in the middle. The germline V gene has CDR1 LNHDA and CDR2 SQIVND (reference sequence). This CDR3 has 14 amino acids. The CDR3 DNA is TGTGCCAGTAGGATGGCAGGGGAGAACTATGGCTACACCTTC. Translated: CASRMAGENYGYTF.

V gene TRBV7-9 combines with J gene TRBJ2-2, with 13 bases matching TRBD2. V trimming: 5 bases; J trimming: 8 bases; junction bases outside the gene matches: 8. CDR3 length: 16 amino acids. Per germline, CDR1 SEHNR and CDR2 FQNEAQ (reference sequence). In nucleotides, the CDR3 is TGTGCCAGCAGCGACCGGACTAGCGGGGGCGGTGGGGAGCTGTTTTTT. It yields the protein CASSDRTSGGGGELFF.

The V gene is TRBV5-4, the J gene TRBJ2-7; D may be TRBD2 (5 bases). The germline gives CDR1 SGHNT, CDR2 YYREEE (reference sequence). This CDR3 is 16 amino acids long. V was pared by 4 bases and J by 0 bases, with 17 bases between. The DNA for the CDR3 is TGTGCCAGCAGCGTTCAATCCAGCGGAACCTCCTACGAGCAGTACTTC. It is translated as CASSVQSSGTSYEQYF.

The chain uses TRBV5-1 and TRBJ1-3; D remains unclear. Germline assignment: CDR1 SGHRS and CDR2 YFSETQ. V was clipped by 0 bases and J by 0 bases, with 4 bases between them. There are 14 residues in the CDR3. The CDR3 loop reads CASSLGPSGNTIYF. DNA for the CDR3: TGCGCCAGCAGCTTGGGACCCTCTGGAAACACCATATATTTT.

The V and J genes are TRBV4-2 and TRBJ1-4, with D perhaps matching TRBD1 (5 bases). Trimming removed 0 bases from V and 5 bases from J, with 13 bases in between. Germline V gene sequence: CDR1 LGHNA, CDR2 YNFKEQ. The CDR3 consists of 16 residues. DNA for the CDR3: TGTGCCAGCAGCCAAGATCGGGGATCAGGGAATGAAAAACTGTTTTTT. It yields the protein CASSQDRGSGNEKLFF.

The chain has TRBV7-8 and TRBJ2-3; 8 positions match TRBD2. After removal of 5 bases from V and 3 bases from J, the junction contained 10 bases not matched to a gene. The CDR3 has 16 amino acids. Germline V CDR1 and CDR2: SGHVS, FQNEAQ. Here the CDR3 DNA reads TGTGCCAGCAGCGAGCTCACCCGGGGGGGGACAGATACGCAGTATTTT. This codes for CASSELTRGGTDTQYF.

The chain is built from TRBV7-8 and TRBJ2-1; the D gene is possibly TRBD1 (6 bases). V lost 1 base and J lost 8, with 15 bases in between. Germline CDR1 SGHVS, CDR2 FQNEAQ. The CDR3 contains 15 residues. The CDR3 bases are TGTGCCAGCAGCTTAGAGTGGACAGCCTCCGATGAGCAGTTCTTC. As protein: CASSLEWTASDEQFF.

This rearrangement joins TRBV9 to TRBJ2-7, with 9 bases lining up with TRBD1. CDR3 length: 15 amino acids. The germline CDR1 and CDR2 sequences are SGDLS and YYNGEE. J was trimmed by 3 bases and V by 1 base; bases with no gene match: 5. The CDR3 protein is CASSVRDRDIYEQYF. The CDR3 nucleotides are TGTGCCAGCAGCGTAAGGGACAGGGATATCTACGAGCAGTACTTC.

The chain joins TRBV12-3 or TRBV12-4 to TRBJ2-3; D is undetermined. The V gene lost 4 bases and the J gene lost 1 base, with 6 bases spanning the gap. This CDR3 contains 13 residues. In DNA, the CDR3 is TGTGCCAGCAGTTCTCGAGGCACAGATACGCAGTATTTT. Translated, it gives CASSSRGTDTQYF.

V gene TRBV5-4 combines with J gene TRBJ2-3; 8 bases are shared with TRBD1. The CDR3 sequence is 16 residues long. Trimming removed 0 bases from V and 3 bases from J; junction bases left unmatched: 6. In germline, CDR1 is SGHNT, CDR2 YYREEE (reference sequence). The CDR3 loop is CASSLAGTGGTDTQYF. The CDR3 bases are TGTGCCAGCAGCTTGGCCGGGACAGGAGGTACAGATACGCAGTATTTT.

The V call is TRBV2, the J call TRBJ1-5, with 8 bases fitting TRBD1. Trimming removed 3 bases from V and 6 bases from J; junction bases left unmatched: 4. The germline gives CDR1 SNHLY, CDR2 FYNNEI. This CDR3 is built from 14 residues. CDR3 protein: CASSDIGTGQPQHF. The CDR3 DNA is TGTGCCAGCAGTGATATAGGGACAGGTCAGCCCCAGCATTTT.

This chain connects TRBV28 to TRBJ2-5; 7 positions agree with TRBD2. This CDR3 is 15 amino acids long. From germline, CDR1 is MDHEN and CDR2 SYDVKM. Unmatched junction bases numbered 7, after V lost 2 bases and J lost 4 bases. CDR3 sequence reads: CASSLPSGGGETQYF. CDR3 coding DNA: TGTGCCAGCAGTTTACCCTCGGGAGGAGGAGAGACCCAGTACTTC.

The chain combines TRBV7-2 with TRBJ1-6; D is unclear. Germline V gene lookup returns CDR1 SGHTA and CDR2 FQGNSA. V was pared by 5 bases and J by 8 bases, with 13 bases between. This CDR3 is built from 14 residues. DNA for the CDR3: TGTGCCAGCAGCCCTCTAAGGGATTATTCACCCCTCCACTTT. Translating it yields CASSPLRDYSPLHF.

The rearrangement links TRBV11-2 to TRBJ2-5, with D maybe TRBD1 (6 bases). The germline V gene encodes CDR1 SGHAT and CDR2 FQNNGV. Trimming left V 1 base short and J 1 base short, with 10 bases between. This CDR3 is 15 amino acids long. The chain's CDR3 is CASSLGDRFQETQYF. CDR3 coding DNA: TGTGCCAGCAGCTTAGGAGACAGGTTCCAAGAGACCCAGTACTTC.

The J gene is TRBJ2-5, the V gene TRBV5-6, with D unclear. V shed 2 bases and J shed 7 bases, with 9 bases lying between them. This CDR3 comprises 12 residues. Germline CDR1 reads SGHDT; CDR2 reads YYEEEE. The CDR3 DNA reads as TGTGCCAGCAGCTTTGAGGTCAGGACCCAGTACTTC. It is translated as CASSFEVRTQYF. Combining the CDR3 with reference TRBV5-6 and TRBJ2-5 gives the whole variable domain DAGVTQSPTHLIKTRGQQVTLRCSPKSGHDTVSWYQQALGQGPQFIFQYYEEEERQRGNFPDRFSGHQFPNYSSELNVNALLLGDSALYLCASSFEVRTQYFGPGTRLLVL.